Following are 25 T cell receptor beta chains from one sample sequenced in a study of blood T cell repertoires in COVID-19. Measured with immunoSEQ multiplex PCR; TCRdb has only the in-frame clones, and not every one. Of tens of thousands of clones listed, under 90% are singletons. The material sequenced was peripheral blood. The receptors originated from a human donor in a cohort sampled during active COVID-19.

The chain recombines TRBV7-2 with TRBJ2-5; 9 bases line up with TRBD1. Germline loops: CDR1 SGHTA, CDR2 FQGNSA. This CDR3 has 15 amino acids. The J segment lost 6 bases and the V segment lost 4 bases, leaving 9 bases of the junction unmatched. CDR3 amino acids: CASSSALQGAQTQYF. The CDR3 nucleotides are TGTGCCAGCAGCTCCGCTTTACAGGGGGCCCAGACCCAGTACTTC.

The chain recombines TRBV7-2 with TRBJ2-3; TRBD1 is a possible D gene (5 bases). V dropped 0 bases and J dropped 5 bases, with 6 bases sitting between them. CDR3 length: 13 residues. The germline CDR1 and CDR2 sequences are SGHTA and FQGNSA. The CDR3 region has the DNA TGTGCCAGCAGCTTAGCGCAGGGAGATACGCAGTATTTT. Residues: CASSLAQGDTQYF.

Here the CDR3 DNA reads TGCGCCAGCAGCTTGCCGACAGGGGGTGGTAGCACAGATACGCAGTATTTT. Translation gives CASSLPTGGGSTDTQYF. This rearrangement joins TRBV5-1 to TRBJ2-3; 9 bases fit TRBD1. V was pared by 1 base and J by 0 bases, with 6 bases of the junction left unmatched. CDR3 length equals 17 residues. Germline CDR1 SGHRS, CDR2 YFSETQ. Full variable domain (remainder filled in from reference TRBV5-1 and TRBJ2-3): KAGVTQTPRYLIKTRGQQVTLSCSPISGHRSVSWYQQTPGQGLQFLFEYFSETQRNKGNFPGRFSGRQFSNSRSEMNVSTLELGDSALYLCASSLPTGGGSTDTQYFGPGTRLTVL.

This clone is labeled medium-sized. J is TRBJ1-3 and V is TRBV19; D unresolved. This CDR3 region has 13 residues. V was trimmed by 6 bases and J by 3 bases, leaving 9 bases between them. The germline CDR1 and CDR2 sequences are LNHDA and SQIVND (reference sequence). For the CDR3, the DNA is TGTGCCAGTAGCGCGACAATTGGAAACACCATATATTTT. Its translation: CASSATIGNTIYF.

The V and J genes are TRBV7-9 and TRBJ2-2; D gene unclear. The CDR3 totals 15 residues. The V and J ends lost 1 base and 8 bases respectively, with 14 bases between them. Germline values: CDR1 SEHNR, CDR2 FQNEAQ (reference sequence). The DNA for the CDR3 is TGTGCCAGCAGCTTAGTCGGGTCCCCCGGAGGGGAGCTGTTTTTT. Protein: CASSLVGSPGGELFF.

The V gene is TRBV5-4, the J gene TRBJ2-5; the match to TRBD2 covers 15 bases. CDR1 is SGHNT and CDR2 is YYREEE in the germline V gene (reference sequence). After removal of 4 bases from V and 2 bases from J, the junction contained 6 bases not matched to a gene. The length of the CDR3 is 17 residues. CDR3 nucleotides: TGTGCCAGCAGCCGGGGACTAGCGGGAGGTAATCAAGAGACCCAGTACTTC. This encodes CASSRGLAGGNQETQYF.

The chain couples TRBV7-9 to TRBJ2-3; the D is unclear. The V and J ends lost 5 bases and 0 bases respectively, with 9 bases between them. Germline-derived CDR1 and CDR2 are SEHNR and FQNEAQ (reference sequence). This CDR3 comprises 14 residues. The DNA for the CDR3 is TGTGCCAGCAGCGCTGTTAGTAGCACAGATACGCAGTATTTT. Its translation is CASSAVSSTDTQYF.

This chain links TRBV6-2 or TRBV6-3 with TRBJ2-3, with D uncertain. The germline gives CDR1 MNHEY, CDR2 SVGEGT. Trimming took 3 bases from V and 6 from J, leaving 7 bases between them. The CDR3 covers 12 residues. The CDR3 reads CASSYGLDTQYF. The CDR3 DNA reads TGTGCCAGCAGTTATGGCCTCGATACGCAGTATTTT.

J is TRBJ1-2 and V is TRBV27, with D uncertain. CDR1 and CDR2 from the germline V gene are MNHEY and SMNVEV (reference sequence). This CDR3 region has 18 residues. The germline V and J ends were trimmed by 5 bases and 1 base, with 23 bases remaining between them. The CDR3 is CASSPGTGRPLNNYGYTF. Written as DNA, the CDR3 is TGTGCCAGCAGTCCAGGTACCGGCAGGCCGCTTAATAACTATGGCTACACCTTC.

The chain joins TRBV30 to TRBJ2-2, with D perhaps TRBD2 (7 bases). Trimming stripped 2 bases from V and 0 bases from J, with 16 bases between. This CDR3 is built from 17 residues. Germline assignment: CDR1 GTSNPN and CDR2 SVGIG (reference sequence). The CDR3 is CAWSKGTGGPNTGELFF. The CDR3, as DNA: TGTGCCTGGAGTAAGGGTACGGGGGGCCCGAACACCGGGGAGCTGTTTTTT.

The gene calls are TRBV5-1 and TRBJ2-7; no clear D gene. CDR1 is SGHRS and CDR2 is YFSETQ in the germline V gene. CDR3 size: 13 residues. V shed 0 bases and J shed 6 bases, with 10 bases lying between them. The chain's CDR3 is CASSLGTGGEQYF. The CDR3, as DNA: TGCGCCAGCAGCTTGGGAACTGGTGGCGAGCAGTACTTC.

The rearrangement joins TRBV6-5 to TRBJ2-1; TRBD1 agrees at 9 bases. The length of the CDR3 is 16 residues. CDR1 MNHEY and CDR2 SVGAGI come from the germline V gene. V was clipped by 4 bases and J by 3 bases; unmatched bases: 7. CDR3 DNA sequence: TGTGCCAGCAGTTTTGAGCCGGGACAGGGCTACAATGAGCAGTTCTTC. Translation: CASSFEPGQGYNEQFF.

The rearrangement joins TRBV7-6 to TRBJ1-6; TRBD1 matches 7 bases. This CDR3 comprises 14 residues. Trimming took 5 bases from V and 7 from J; bases not matched to a gene: 5. From germline, CDR1 is SGHVS and CDR2 FNYEAQ. The chain's CDR3 is CASSSTGANSPLHF. CDR3 sequence (DNA): TGTGCCAGCAGCAGCACAGGGGCGAATTCACCCCTCCACTTT.

The chain employs TRBV3-1 (or the pseudogene TRBV3-2) and TRBJ2-7; TRBD2 agrees at 9 bases. Germline CDR1 reads LGHDT; CDR2 reads YNNKEL (reference sequence). The CDR3 runs to 15 residues. The junction had 4 bases not matched to a gene; V was cut back by 1 base and J by 3 bases. The CDR3 loop is CASSQGLAGLYEQYF. CDR3 nucleotide sequence: TGTGCCAGCAGCCAAGGGCTAGCGGGGCTCTACGAGCAGTACTTC.

The chain carries TRBV2 and TRBJ2-5; 11 positions match TRBD2. CDR1 SNHLY and CDR2 FYNNEI come from the germline V gene. This CDR3 region has 14 residues. Losses at the gene ends were 5 bases for V and 4 bases for J; bases not matched to a gene: 3. For the CDR3, the DNA is TGTGCCAGCAGTACTAGCGGGGGCGCAGAGACCCAGTACTTC. It encodes CASSTSGGAETQYF. Using reference TRBV2 and TRBJ2-5 for the parts outside the CDR3, the full variable domain is EPEVTQTPSHQVTQMGQEVILRCVPISNHLYFYWYRQILGQKVEFLVSFYNNEISEKSEIFDDQFSVERPDGSNFTLKIRSTKLEDSAMYFCASSTSGGAETQYFGPGTRLLVL.

The chain uses TRBV5-6 and TRBJ2-5, with TRBD1 identical over 7 bases. Germline V CDR1 and CDR2: SGHDT, YYEEEE. The ends lost 6 bases at V and 1 base at J; junction bases unmatched: 3. There are 13 residues in the CDR3. The CDR3 nucleotides read TGTGCCAGCACCTGGACAGGCCAAGAGACCCAGTACTTC. It yields the protein CASTWTGQETQYF. Looking up the rest from reference TRBV5-6 and TRBJ2-5 gives the full variable domain: DAGVTQSPTHLIKTRGQQVTLRCSPKSGHDTVSWYQQALGQGPQFIFQYYEEEERQRGNFPDRFSGHQFPNYSSELNVNALLLGDSALYLCASTWTGQETQYFGPGTRLLVL.

The chain links TRBV7-9 to TRBJ2-5; 12 positions agree with TRBD1. CDR3 length equals 19 residues. V dropped 3 bases and J dropped 5; count of bases not matched to a gene: 16. CDR1 is SEHNR, CDR2 FQNEAQ, per germline (reference sequence). CDR3 amino acids: CASSFSALEGQGARETQYF. CDR3 sequence (DNA): TGTGCCAGCAGCTTCTCCGCCTTAGAGGGACAGGGGGCTCGGGAGACCCAGTACTTC.

The CDR3 DNA reads as TGTGCCAGCAGCCAGGGGGGACAGACAGGAAACACCATATATTTT. Amino acid sequence: CASSQGGQTGNTIYF. This sequence joins TRBV3-1 (or the pseudogene TRBV3-2) and TRBJ1-3, with TRBD1 identical over 7 bases. The CDR3 consists of 15 residues. Germline loops: CDR1 LGHDT, CDR2 YNNKEL (reference sequence). V lost 3 bases, J lost 4 bases, and 6 bases stayed unmatched.

This sequence joins TRBV5-5 and TRBJ2-1; 10 nucleotides match TRBD2. The CDR3 spans 16 residues. After removal of 3 bases from V and 6 bases from J, the junction contained 9 bases not matched to a gene. Germline V CDR1 and CDR2: SGHKS, YYEKEE (reference sequence). CDR3 sequence reads: CASSSGSGRLRNEQFF. CDR3 coding DNA: TGTGCCAGCAGCTCCGGTAGCGGGAGGTTACGCAATGAGCAGTTCTTC.

The rearrangement uses TRBV5-1 and TRBJ2-1, with 8 bases that match TRBD2. The CDR3 length is 17 residues. Germline loops: CDR1 SGHRS, CDR2 YFSETQ. Trimming cost V 0 bases and J 8 bases; bases outside gene matches: 13. The CDR3 sequence is CASSLGPLGGGLDEQFF. The CDR3, as DNA: TGCGCCAGCAGCTTGGGCCCTTTGGGCGGGGGGCTCGATGAGCAGTTCTTC.

The chain employs TRBV7-2 and TRBJ1-5, with 12 bases fitting TRBD1. The CDR3 runs to 15 residues. Germline V lookup: CDR1 SGHTA, CDR2 FQGNSA. Trimming took 3 bases from V and 3 from J; bases not matched to a gene: 0. The CDR3 DNA reads TGTGCCAGCAGCTTGGGACAGGGGGCCAATCAGCCCCAGCATTTT. As protein: CASSLGQGANQPQHF. The full variable domain, rest sourced from reference TRBV7-2 and TRBJ1-5, is GAGVSQSPSNKVTEKGKDVELRCDPISGHTALYWYRQSLGQGLEFLIYFQGNSAPDKSGLPSDRFSAERTGGSVSTLTIQRTQQEDSAVYLCASSLGQGANQPQHFGDGTRLSIL.

V is TRBV3-1 (or the pseudogene TRBV3-2) and J is TRBJ1-3, with 7 bases aligning to TRBD1. The germline V gene encodes CDR1 LGHDT and CDR2 YNNKEL (reference sequence). The V and J ends lost 4 bases and 2 bases, in that order; junction bases with no gene match: 5. This CDR3 has 15 amino acids. The CDR3 nucleotides read TGTGCCAGCAGCCCCCAGAGGGGGCCTGGAAACACCATATATTTT. This encodes CASSPQRGPGNTIYF.

The chain combines TRBV29-1 with TRBJ2-1; the D gene is possibly TRBD1 (5 bases). The CDR3 covers 12 residues. In germline, CDR1 is SQVTM, CDR2 ANQGSEA. Trimming took 3 bases from V and 6 from J, leaving 9 bases between them. Here the CDR3 reads CSVEQGVNEQFF. The CDR3 DNA is TGCAGCGTTGAGCAGGGTGTCAATGAGCAGTTCTTC.

The chain is built from TRBV28 and TRBJ2-3, with a tentative D call TRBD2 (6 bases). Germline CDR1 MDHEN, CDR2 SYDVKM. V lost 2 bases to trimming and J lost 0 bases, with 12 bases between them. The CDR3 sequence is 16 residues long. The CDR3 nucleotides are TGTGCCAGCAGTTTAAGGCGGGGATGGAGCACAGATACGCAGTATTTT. It codes for CASSLRRGWSTDTQYF.

This clone appeared a few times. This chain uses TRBV18 with TRBJ2-7; no clear D gene. Between the trimmed V and J ends, which lost 3 bases and 0 bases, there was a span of 3 bases. The CDR3 is made up of 12 amino acids. The germline CDR1 and CDR2 sequences are KGHSH and LQKENI. This CDR3 reads CASSPSSYEQYF. As DNA, the CDR3 is TGTGCCAGCTCACCTAGCTCCTACGAGCAGTACTTC. Full variable domain (rest looked up from reference TRBV18 and TRBJ2-7): NAGVMQNPRHLVRRRGQEARLRCSPMKGHSHVYWYRQLPEEGLKFMVYLQKENIIDESGMPKERFSAEFPKEGPSILRIQQVVRGDSAAYFCASSPSSYEQYFGPGTRLTVT.